Sequencing of this T cell receptor (beta chain) was carried out in a study of T cell repertoires in cytomegalovirus infection. Looking at the study overall: TCR beta signatures that were public indicated CMV infection and matching HLA type.

MiXCR, applied by TCRdb to the reads, yields one record per CDR3 protein. The table lists 200,000 or so distinct CDR3 sequences, 25% to 30% of them singletons. This CDR3 comprises 17 residues. The V gene end was trimmed by 8 bases and the J gene end by 8 bases; junction bases not matched to a gene: 20. Germline V gives CDR1 LGHNT, CDR2 FRNRAP. The material sequenced was PBMCs. The receptor was derived from a human donor in good health (CMV status not recorded). Some clones in this sample may be carry-over from other donors' samples. The rearrangement uses TRBV12-5 and TRBJ2-1, with 8 nucleotides matching TRBD1. CDR3 DNA: TGTGCTAGTTCGGCCGGACAGGGTGGTTACATCGGCGATGAGCAGTTCTTC. This gives the protein CASSAGQGGYIGDEQFF.